These 20 T cell receptor beta chains originate from one sample sequenced in a study of cytomegalovirus exposure and HLA in healthy donors. The PCR had 60 Vbeta and 13 Jbeta primers. Method: immunoSEQ multiplex PCR; TCRdb's copy keeps in-frame clones and lacks some. Among 150,000 to 200,000 clones listed, 60% to 80% were seen once. The sequenced sample was PBMCs. Receptors originate from a woman in her 40s in good health and CMV-seropositive.

This sequence joins TRBV28 and TRBJ1-6, with TRBD1 as a possible D gene (6 bases). The CDR3 has 12 amino acids. Per germline, CDR1 MDHEN and CDR2 SYDVKM. V was pared by 5 bases and J by 18 bases, with 17 bases between. The CDR3 here is CASSLSQGPSHF. CDR3 sequence (DNA): TGTGCCAGCAGTCTGTCACAGGGCCCTTCCCACTTT.

This chain uses TRBV11-2 with TRBJ2-3; 10 bases align to TRBD2. V dropped 5 bases and J dropped 6; count of bases not matched to a gene: 8. The CDR3 spans 15 residues. Looked up from germline, CDR1 is SGHAT and CDR2 is FQNNGV. DNA of the CDR3: TGTGCCAGCAGCCTTAGCGGGAGGCCGGGGGATACGCAGTATTTT. Amino acids: CASSLSGRPGDTQYF.

This sequence joins TRBV4-3 and TRBJ2-1; D ambiguous. The CDR3 is made up of 15 amino acids. Germline CDR1 reads LGHNA; CDR2 reads YSLEER. V was pared by 7 bases and J by 8 bases, with 21 bases between. CDR3 residues: CASTSISDLPHEQFF. CDR3 DNA: TGCGCCAGCACATCCATCTCCGACTTACCCCATGAGCAGTTCTTC.

The chain uses TRBV27 and TRBJ2-5; 9 positions agree with TRBD2. The CDR3 loop spans 15 amino acids. V lost 5 bases, J lost 3 bases, and 7 bases stayed unmatched. From germline, CDR1 is MNHEY and CDR2 SMNVEV (reference sequence). CDR3 in amino acids: CASSRAGGWEETQYF. CDR3 in DNA: TGTGCCAGCAGTAGAGCGGGAGGATGGGAAGAGACCCAGTACTTC.

In this sample, this clone turned up once. The chain is built from TRBV7-9 and TRBJ1-4; D may be TRBD1 (5 bases). V lost 5 bases and J lost 5, with 15 bases in between. Germline V gives CDR1 SEHNR, CDR2 FQNEAQ (reference sequence). The CDR3 runs 15 residues. In nucleotides, the CDR3 is TGTGCCAGCAGCCGGAACGGCGGGGGGAATGAAAAACTGTTTTTT. Translating it yields CASSRNGGGNEKLFF. The full variable domain, with the rest looked up from reference TRBV7-9 and TRBJ1-4, is DTGVSQNPRHKITKRGQNVTFRCDPISEHNRLYWYRQTLGQGPEFLTYFQNEAQLEKSRLLSDRFSAERPKGSFSTLEIQRTEQGDSAMYLCASSRNGGGNEKLFFGSGTQLSVL.

The chain carries TRBV6-5 and TRBJ2-3; D ambiguous. Germline V gives CDR1 MNHEY, CDR2 SVGAGI. Between the trimmed V and J ends, which lost 8 bases and 2 bases, there was a span of 14 bases. There are 14 residues in the CDR3. The CDR3 nucleotides are TGTGCCAGCGAGGTTAACGGCCCCACAGATACGCAGTATTTT. It specifies CASEVNGPTDTQYF.

The chain links TRBV27 to TRBJ2-3; no clear D. The germline V gene has CDR1 MNHEY and CDR2 SMNVEV (reference sequence). V was cut by 2 bases and J by 5 bases, with 5 bases left in between. The CDR3 covers 12 residues. In DNA form, the CDR3 reads TGTGCCAGCAGTTTAATCGGAGATACGCAGTATTTT. This gives the protein CASSLIGDTQYF.

This clone occurred once. The J gene is TRBJ2-1, the V gene TRBV19, with D tentatively TRBD2 (5 bases). Germline V gene data show CDR1 as LNHDA and CDR2 as SQIVND (reference sequence). This CDR3 has 15 residues. V lost 5 bases to trimming and J lost 5 bases, with 16 bases between them. The chain's CDR3 is CASSWRGSANNEQFF. CDR3 coding DNA: TGTGCCAGTAGTTGGAGAGGGAGTGCGAACAATGAGCAGTTCTTC.

This chain uses TRBV7-9 with TRBJ2-3; 7 nucleotides agree with TRBD2. Losses at the gene ends were 1 base for V and 5 bases for J; bases not matched to a gene: 12. The CDR3 length is 17 residues. Germline V lookup: CDR1 SEHNR, CDR2 FQNEAQ (reference sequence). The CDR3 region is CASSLVGGGEPQDTQYF. The CDR3 coding sequence is TGTGCCAGCAGCTTAGTAGGCGGGGGAGAGCCACAAGATACGCAGTATTTT. Full variable domain (rest looked up from reference TRBV7-9 and TRBJ2-3): DTGVSQNPRHKITKRGQNVTFRCDPISEHNRLYWYRQTLGQGPEFLTYFQNEAQLEKSRLLSDRFSAERPKGSFSTLEIQRTEQGDSAMYLCASSLVGGGEPQDTQYFGPGTRLTVL.

The rearrangement links TRBV2 to TRBJ2-7, with 9 positions matching TRBD1. Trimming took 6 bases from V and 2 from J; bases not matched to a gene: 5. Germline V gives CDR1 SNHLY, CDR2 FYNNEI. The CDR3 spans 14 residues. The CDR3 DNA reads TGTGCCAGCAGATGGACAGGGGTGACCTACGAGCAGTACTTC. Translated: CASRWTGVTYEQYF. Full variable domain (missing parts from reference TRBV2 and TRBJ2-7): EPEVTQTPSHQVTQMGQEVILRCVPISNHLYFYWYRQILGQKVEFLVSFYNNEISEKSEIFDDQFSVERPDGSNFTLKIRSTKLEDSAMYFCASRWTGVTYEQYFGPGTRLTVT.

This rearrangement joins TRBV19 to TRBJ1-5; 7 bases match TRBD1. The junction had 6 bases not matched to a gene; V was cut back by 3 bases and J by 7 bases. Looked up from germline, CDR1 is LNHDA and CDR2 is SQIVND (reference sequence). The CDR3 runs 14 residues. The CDR3 DNA sequence: TGTGCCAGTAGTATTTCGGCAGGGGGACAGCCCCAGCATTTT. It codes for CASSISAGGQPQHF.

V usage is TRBV6-6 and J usage is TRBJ2-3; 7 positions agree with TRBD2. The CDR3 consists of 15 residues. The germline CDR1 and CDR2 sequences are MNHNY and SVGAGI (reference sequence). J was trimmed by 0 bases and V by 5 bases; bases with no gene match: 5. The CDR3 DNA sequence: TGTGCCAGCAGTCTCGCGCGGGGGAGCACAGATACGCAGTATTTT. Translated: CASSLARGSTDTQYF.

CDR3 region: CASSETGRREQETQYF. The CDR3 bases are TGCGCCAGCAGTGAGACGGGGCGGAGGGAGCAAGAGACCCAGTACTTC. The chain combines TRBV10-2 with TRBJ2-5; possibly TRBD2 for D (6 bases). Per the germline V gene, CDR1 is WSHSY and CDR2 is SAAADI. CDR3 length equals 16 residues. Deletions cut 2 bases from V and 2 bases from J, with 15 bases between.

The rearrangement joins TRBV29-1 to TRBJ2-5; a weak D match, TRBD2 (6 bases). Germline V gene data show CDR1 as SQVTM and CDR2 as ANQGSEA. V lost 3 bases and J 5 bases, leaving 13 bases between the germline ends. The CDR3 is 13 amino acids. The CDR3 sequence: CSVDRGMYETQYF. In DNA form, the CDR3 reads TGCAGCGTTGATCGGGGGATGTATGAGACCCAGTACTTC.

This chain joins TRBV28 and TRBJ2-1; TRBD2 agrees at 8 bases. The CDR3 is 15 residues long. Germline CDR1 MDHEN, CDR2 SYDVKM. The junction had 7 bases not matched to a gene; V was cut back by 5 bases and J by 4 bases. CDR3 residues: CASSPQREWYNEQFF. The CDR3 nucleotides read TGTGCCAGCAGTCCCCAGCGGGAGTGGTACAATGAGCAGTTCTTC.

This chain uses TRBV5-4 with TRBJ2-3, with 10 bases fitting TRBD2. The CDR3 spans 19 residues. Unmatched junction bases numbered 13, after V lost 2 bases and J lost 1 base. From germline, CDR1 is SGHNT and CDR2 YYREEE (reference sequence). In nucleotides, the CDR3 is TGTGCCAGCAGCTTAAAAGCGGGAGGGAGAAGGTCTGGCACAGATACGCAGTATTTT. Translation gives CASSLKAGGRRSGTDTQYF.

The V call is TRBV6-5, the J call TRBJ2-5; D might be TRBD1 (7 bases). Germline V CDR1 and CDR2: MNHEY, SVGAGI. CDR3 length: 12 amino acids. The CDR3 region has the DNA TGTGGGACGCGGGGACAGCAAGAGACCCAGTACTTC. Encoded protein: CGTRGQQETQYF.

Comments on this clone: Different DNA sequences within this sample yield the same CDR3. The rearrangement links TRBV19 to TRBJ1-2; 9 bases align to TRBD1. The CDR3 covers 15 residues. Trimming took 4 bases from V and 5 from J; bases not matched to a gene: 8. Germline assignment: CDR1 LNHDA and CDR2 SQIVND (reference sequence). CDR3 nucleotides: TGTGCCAGTAGTACGGGGGACAGGGTAGGATATGGCTACACCTTC. This translates into CASSTGDRVGYGYTF. Based on the CDR3 plus reference TRBV19 and TRBJ1-2, the full variable domain is DGGITQSPKYLFRKEGQNVTLSCEQNLNHDAMYWYRQDPGQGLRLIYYSQIVNDFQKGDIAEGYSVSREKKESFPLTVTSAQKNPTAFYLCASSTGDRVGYGYTFGSGTRLTVV.

The chain uses TRBV7-9 and TRBJ1-1, with D possibly being TRBD1 (6 bases). The CDR3 covers 12 residues. Between the trimmed V and J ends, which lost 4 bases and 11 bases, there was a span of 14 bases. Germline values: CDR1 SEHNR, CDR2 FQNEAQ (reference sequence). This CDR3 is CASSSVQGMAFF. The DNA of the CDR3 is TGTGCCAGCAGCTCGGTACAGGGAATGGCTTTCTTT.

As for this clone: One end of the junction fails to match germline, which may point to a read error. The V call is TRBV7-7, the J call TRBJ2-1, with 13 bases identical to TRBD2. The germline CDR1 and CDR2 sequences are SSHAT and FNYEAQ (reference sequence). This CDR3 region has 15 residues. CDR3 sequence reads: CASSGGLAGAGEQFF. Here the CDR3 DNA reads TGTGCTAGCAGCGGAGGACTAGCGGGAGCCGGTGAGCAGTTCTTC.